A single sample is the source of the 30 T cell receptor beta chains below, sequenced in a study of Ad26.COV2.S vaccination and SARS-CoV-2 variants. The method was immunoSEQ multiplex PCR; TCRdb's version includes in-frame clones alone and lacks a portion of them. The data contain about 390,000 clones, about 90% of them singletons. Treatment of the sample: approximately 18 received Ad26.COV2.S at low or high dose, single or two shots; a few received placebo; per-sample allocation not given. Sampling was performed 63 days after the first vaccine or placebo injection. The sample consisted of peripheral blood, taken in a trial of Ad26.COV2.S vaccine versus placebo. Every receptor here comes from a person aged 18-60 years who received the Ad26.COV2.S COVID-19 vaccine or a placebo.

The rearrangement uses TRBV3-1 (or the pseudogene TRBV3-2) and TRBJ2-7; TRBD2 aligns across 14 bases. Germline assignment: CDR1 LGHDT and CDR2 YNNKEL (reference sequence). The V segment lost 4 bases and the J segment 4 bases; nucleotides outside the gene matches: 3. The CDR3 has 15 amino acids. The CDR3 DNA reads as TGTGCCAGCAGCCGACTAGCGGGGGGGCCTTACGAGCAGTACTTC. Translated, it gives CASSRLAGGPYEQYF.

The chain is built from TRBV19 and TRBJ1-1; possible D gene TRBD1, 5 bases. Between the trimmed V and J ends, which lost 1 base and 1 base, there was a span of 10 bases. Germline assignment: CDR1 LNHDA and CDR2 SQIVND (reference sequence). The CDR3 is 15 amino acids. The CDR3 sequence is CASSIAGRGNTEAFF. CDR3 nucleotide sequence: TGTGCCAGTAGTATAGCAGGGCGCGGGAACACTGAAGCTTTCTTT.

V gene TRBV6-5 combines with J gene TRBJ1-4; 8 bases align to TRBD1. Trimming took 6 bases from V and 7 from J; bases not matched to a gene: 10. The CDR3 consists of 15 residues. CDR1 and CDR2 from the germline V gene are MNHEY and SVGAGI. The CDR3 DNA is TGTGCCAGCAGAACCTCAACAGGGGGTGGTGAAAAACTGTTTTTT. Amino acids: CASRTSTGGGEKLFF.

The chain recombines TRBV28 with TRBJ1-1, with D possibly TRBD1 on 6 matching bases. The CDR3 contains 15 residues. Trimming stripped 3 bases from V and 5 bases from J, with 16 bases between. Germline V gives CDR1 MDHEN, CDR2 SYDVKM. The CDR3 protein is CASSFEGTLRTEAFF. The CDR3 DNA reads TGTGCCAGCAGTTTTGAGGGGACATTGAGAACTGAAGCTTTCTTT.

J is TRBJ2-7 and V is TRBV19, with TRBD1 as a possible D gene (5 bases). This CDR3 contains 14 residues. The germline V and J ends were trimmed by 3 bases and 2 bases, with 11 bases remaining between them. CDR1 is LNHDA, CDR2 SQIVND, per germline (reference sequence). The chain's CDR3 is CASSILGRAYEQYF. The CDR3 DNA reads TGTGCCAGTAGTATCCTAGGCAGGGCCTACGAGCAGTACTTC. The whole variable domain, filled in from reference TRBV19 and TRBJ2-7, reads DGGITQSPKYLFRKEGQNVTLSCEQNLNHDAMYWYRQDPGQGLRLIYYSQIVNDFQKGDIAEGYSVSREKKESFPLTVTSAQKNPTAFYLCASSILGRAYEQYFGPGTRLTVT.

The CDR3 nucleotides read TGTGCCAGCAGTTACTCGGTGGGACGCCCCTCCTACGAGCAGTACTTC. The encoded protein is CASSYSVGRPSYEQYF. V gene TRBV6-2 or TRBV6-3 combines with J gene TRBJ2-7; tentatively, D is TRBD1 or TRBD2 (5 bases each). The V end was cut by 0 bases, the J end by 0 bases, with 12 bases between. The CDR3 loop spans 16 amino acids. The V gene's germline CDR1 is MNHEY and CDR2 SVGEGT.

V usage is TRBV19 and J usage is TRBJ2-3; D is possibly TRBD1 (5 bases). The ends were cut back, 5 bases at V and 0 bases at J, with 18 bases in the middle. The germline V gene has CDR1 LNHDA and CDR2 SQIVND (reference sequence). CDR3 length: 17 residues. The CDR3, as DNA: TGTGCCAGTAGTTTTAGGACACTCCGAATAAGCACAGATACGCAGTATTTT. It specifies CASSFRTLRISTDTQYF. Together with reference TRBV19 and TRBJ2-3, the CDR3 gives the full variable domain: DGGITQSPKYLFRKEGQNVTLSCEQNLNHDAMYWYRQDPGQGLRLIYYSQIVNDFQKGDIAEGYSVSREKKESFPLTVTSAQKNPTAFYLCASSFRTLRISTDTQYFGPGTRLTVL.

The chain joins TRBV28 to TRBJ2-6; 8 nucleotides agree with TRBD1. The length of the CDR3 is 18 residues. Trimming removed 4 bases from V and 0 bases from J; junction bases left unmatched: 8. In germline, CDR1 is MDHEN, CDR2 SYDVKM. CDR3 amino acids: CASSSPTGVDSGANVLTF. CDR3 DNA sequence: TGTGCCAGCAGTTCACCGACAGGGGTAGACTCTGGGGCCAACGTCCTGACTTTC.

The V and J genes are TRBV6-5 and TRBJ1-6, with D maybe TRBD1 (6 bases). V lost 4 bases to trimming and J lost 6 bases, with 13 bases between them. CDR1 is MNHEY, CDR2 SVGAGI, per germline. The CDR3 runs 15 residues. CDR3 coding DNA: TGTGCCAGCAGTTTGGGAACAGGGTTTAATTCACCCCTCCACTTT. This sequence encodes CASSLGTGFNSPLHF.

This chain joins TRBV15 and TRBJ1-5; TRBD1 matches at 9 bases. V lost 3 bases, J lost 2 bases, and 17 bases stayed unmatched. CDR3 length equals 20 residues. Germline values: CDR1 LNHNV, CDR2 YYDKDF (reference sequence). Here the CDR3 reads CATSSFRLRDRVYGNQPQHF. The CDR3 DNA reads as TGTGCCACCAGCAGCTTTAGACTCCGGGACAGGGTCTATGGCAATCAGCCCCAGCATTTT. Full variable domain (remainder filled in from reference TRBV15 and TRBJ1-5): DAMVIQNPRYQVTQFGKPVTLSCSQTLNHNVMYWYQQKSSQAPKLLFHYYDKDFNNEADTPDNFQSRRPNTSFCFLDIRSPGLGDTAMYLCATSSFRLRDRVYGNQPQHFGDGTRLSIL.

This sequence joins TRBV4-3 and TRBJ2-1, with TRBD1 matching over 9 bases. V lost 5 bases, J lost 5 bases, and 4 bases stayed unmatched. CDR1 and CDR2 from the germline V gene are LGHNA and YSLEER. The CDR3 consists of 14 residues. CDR3 amino acids: CASSTRDRDNEQFF. CDR3 nucleotides: TGCGCCAGCAGCACCCGGGACAGGGACAATGAGCAGTTCTTC.

The V call is TRBV14, the J call TRBJ2-1, with 8 bases aligning to TRBD2. CDR3 length equals 16 residues. The ends lost 4 bases at V and 2 bases at J; junction bases unmatched: 7. The germline V gene encodes CDR1 SGHDN and CDR2 FVKESK. In DNA form, the CDR3 reads TGTGCCAGCAGCCTCACAGCGGGGGCTACCTACAATGAGCAGTTCTTC. The encoded protein is CASSLTAGATYNEQFF.

The gene calls are TRBV6-5 and TRBJ2-7; 11 bases match TRBD1. Germline loops: CDR1 MNHEY, CDR2 SVGAGI. The CDR3 length is 13 residues. V gave up 6 bases and J gave up 3 bases; unmatched junction bases: 1. The CDR3 spells CASRGTGGYEQYF. The CDR3 bases are TGTGCCAGCAGGGGGACAGGGGGCTACGAGCAGTACTTC.

CDR3 sequence: CASSSPPVLTGNTEAFF. The CDR3 nucleotides read TGTGCCAGCAGTTCACCCCCGGTTCTTACGGGGAACACTGAAGCTTTCTTT. The rearrangement joins TRBV6-2 or TRBV6-3 to TRBJ1-1; D not certain. The CDR3 covers 17 residues. Germline loops: CDR1 MNHEY, CDR2 SVGEGT. V was cut by 4 bases and J by 1 base, with 19 bases left in between.

This clone was seen more than once but under ten times. This chain's CDR3 is CASSQDQGAGDTQYF. Here the CDR3 DNA reads TGCGCCAGCAGCCAAGATCAGGGGGCCGGGGATACGCAGTATTTT. This chain connects TRBV4-1 to TRBJ2-3, with 8 bases identical to TRBD1. From germline, CDR1 is MGHRA and CDR2 YSYEKL. V lost 0 bases and J lost 6; bases outside the gene matches: 5. The CDR3 is 15 amino acids.

This chain connects TRBV3-1 (or the pseudogene TRBV3-2) to TRBJ1-1; D uncertain. The CDR3 has 15 residues. The germline V and J ends were trimmed by 0 bases and 4 bases, with 12 bases remaining between them. Germline V gene lookup returns CDR1 LGHDT and CDR2 YNNKEL (reference sequence). CDR3 residues: CASSQDRPTATEAFF. In nucleotides, the CDR3 is TGTGCCAGCAGCCAAGATAGGCCTACCGCCACTGAAGCTTTCTTT.

The CDR3 region is CASSTGYQPQHF. CDR3 DNA sequence: TGTGCCAGCAGTACAGGCTATCAGCCCCAGCATTTT. The chain joins TRBV12-3 or TRBV12-4 to TRBJ1-5, with D possibly matching TRBD1 (5 bases). CDR3 length: 12 residues. V lost 5 bases, J lost 5 bases, and 7 bases lay in between.

The genes are TRBV5-1 and TRBJ2-3; 15 bases are a match to TRBD2. V lost 2 bases and J lost 6; bases outside the gene matches: 7. The CDR3 consists of 17 residues. Looked up from germline, CDR1 is SGHRS and CDR2 is YFSETQ. The CDR3 is CASSFGLAGGPRDTQYF. The CDR3 DNA reads as TGCGCCAGCAGCTTCGGACTAGCGGGGGGGCCAAGGGATACGCAGTATTTT.

The chain links TRBV28 to TRBJ2-7, with TRBD2 matching over 9 bases. CDR1 MDHEN and CDR2 SYDVKM come from the germline V gene. CDR3 length equals 15 residues. V was clipped by 3 bases and J by 2 bases; unmatched bases: 5. Here the CDR3 reads CASSFQRGVTYEQYF. The CDR3, as DNA: TGTGCCAGCAGTTTCCAGCGGGGGGTTACCTACGAGCAGTACTTC.

V is TRBV27 and J is TRBJ1-2; TRBD1 agrees at 7 bases. Germline CDR1 is MNHEY and CDR2 is SMNVEV (reference sequence). V lost 0 bases, J lost 4 bases, and 5 bases stayed unmatched. The CDR3 covers 15 residues. This CDR3 is CASSLSIGTVYGYTF. CDR3 nucleotide sequence: TGTGCCAGCAGTTTATCGATTGGGACAGTCTATGGCTACACCTTC.

This chain connects TRBV19 to TRBJ2-4; D unresolved. Germline lookup yields CDR1 LNHDA and CDR2 SQIVND (reference sequence). The ends were cut back, 3 bases at V and 1 base at J, with 10 bases in the middle. This CDR3 region has 15 residues. CDR3 in DNA: TGTGCCAGTAGTATTCTTCCCGGGGCCAAAAACATTCAGTACTTC. It is translated as CASSILPGAKNIQYF.

The chain recombines TRBV2 with TRBJ2-7; 7 positions agree with TRBD2. The CDR3 is 14 amino acids. Trimming at V came to 7 bases and at J to 6 bases, leaving 12 bases not matched to a gene. The germline V gene encodes CDR1 SNHLY and CDR2 FYNNEI. The CDR3 sequence: CASNPQAGRSEQYF. The CDR3 DNA reads TGTGCCAGCAACCCCCAGGCCGGGAGGTCCGAGCAGTACTTC. Drawing the rest from reference TRBV2 and TRBJ2-7, the complete variable domain is EPEVTQTPSHQVTQMGQEVILRCVPISNHLYFYWYRQILGQKVEFLVSFYNNEISEKSEIFDDQFSVERPDGSNFTLKIRSTKLEDSAMYFCASNPQAGRSEQYFGPGTRLTVT.

V gene TRBV6-1 combines with J gene TRBJ1-5; a possible D gene is TRBD1 (6 bases). The CDR3 covers 16 residues. Germline CDR1 reads MNHNS; CDR2 reads SASEGT. The V end was cut by 3 bases, the J end by 0 bases, with 12 bases between. This CDR3 reads CASSDRGTYSNQPQHF. DNA of the CDR3: TGTGCCAGCAGTGACAGGGGAACCTATAGCAATCAGCCCCAGCATTTT.

The rearrangement links TRBV5-6 to TRBJ2-2, with no clear D. This CDR3 region has 13 residues. From germline, CDR1 is SGHDT and CDR2 YYEEEE. Trimming took off 0 bases at V and 4 bases at J, with 4 bases between the two ends. CDR3 residues: CASSLGRTGELFF. CDR3 coding DNA: TGTGCCAGCAGCTTGGGTCGCACCGGGGAGCTGTTTTTT.

The chain employs TRBV7-9 and TRBJ2-7; TRBD1 agrees at 7 bases. J was trimmed by 6 bases and V by 7 bases; bases with no gene match: 9. Germline CDR1 is SEHNR and CDR2 is FQNEAQ (reference sequence). This CDR3 is built from 13 residues. CDR3 coding DNA: TGTGCCAGCACCTCGGGGACAGCGAGCGAGCAGTACTTC. Amino acid sequence: CASTSGTASEQYF.

CDR3 protein: CASSQERELTGNTIYF. CDR3 DNA: TGCGCCAGCAGCCAAGAAAGGGAGTTAACTGGAAACACCATATATTTT. The rearrangement uses TRBV4-1 and TRBJ1-3; D remains unclear. V dropped 0 bases and J dropped 2 bases, with 11 bases sitting between them. Germline V gene lookup returns CDR1 MGHRA and CDR2 YSYEKL. The length of the CDR3 is 16 residues.

This chain joins TRBV29-1 and TRBJ2-7; 9 bases line up with TRBD2. Germline-derived CDR1 and CDR2 are SQVTM and ANQGSEA. V trimming: 6 bases; J trimming: 2 bases; junction bases outside the gene matches: 5. The CDR3 runs 13 residues. The CDR3 DNA reads TGCAGCGTGGGCGGGGGGGCGACCTACGAGCAGTACTTC. This gives the protein CSVGGGATYEQYF.

The rearrangement links TRBV6-5 to TRBJ2-7, with a tentative D call TRBD1 (6 bases). This CDR3 contains 15 residues. The ends were cut back, 2 bases at V and 4 bases at J, with 15 bases in the middle. Germline CDR1 and CDR2: MNHEY and SVGAGI. CDR3 amino acids: CASSYRHREWYEQYF. The CDR3 DNA sequence: TGTGCCAGCAGTTACCGCCACAGGGAGTGGTACGAGCAGTACTTC.

The chain joins TRBV3-1 (or the pseudogene TRBV3-2) to TRBJ2-7; 12 bases agree with TRBD2. The germline V gene has CDR1 LGHDT and CDR2 YNNKEL (reference sequence). This CDR3 spans 17 amino acids. The junction had 10 bases not matched to a gene; V was cut back by 1 base and J by 6 bases. The CDR3 here is CASSQVYLAGGFGEQYF. In DNA form, the CDR3 reads TGTGCCAGCAGCCAAGTTTACCTAGCGGGGGGGTTCGGCGAGCAGTACTTC.

The chain recombines TRBV6-5 with TRBJ1-5, with D possibly matching TRBD1 (5 bases). Trimming took 0 bases from V and 7 from J, leaving 10 bases between them. The CDR3 totals 14 residues. The germline V gene has CDR1 MNHEY and CDR2 SVGAGI. In DNA, the CDR3 is TGTGCCAGCAGTTACTCGGGGGTCGGACAGCCCCAGCATTTT. Encoded protein: CASSYSGVGQPQHF.